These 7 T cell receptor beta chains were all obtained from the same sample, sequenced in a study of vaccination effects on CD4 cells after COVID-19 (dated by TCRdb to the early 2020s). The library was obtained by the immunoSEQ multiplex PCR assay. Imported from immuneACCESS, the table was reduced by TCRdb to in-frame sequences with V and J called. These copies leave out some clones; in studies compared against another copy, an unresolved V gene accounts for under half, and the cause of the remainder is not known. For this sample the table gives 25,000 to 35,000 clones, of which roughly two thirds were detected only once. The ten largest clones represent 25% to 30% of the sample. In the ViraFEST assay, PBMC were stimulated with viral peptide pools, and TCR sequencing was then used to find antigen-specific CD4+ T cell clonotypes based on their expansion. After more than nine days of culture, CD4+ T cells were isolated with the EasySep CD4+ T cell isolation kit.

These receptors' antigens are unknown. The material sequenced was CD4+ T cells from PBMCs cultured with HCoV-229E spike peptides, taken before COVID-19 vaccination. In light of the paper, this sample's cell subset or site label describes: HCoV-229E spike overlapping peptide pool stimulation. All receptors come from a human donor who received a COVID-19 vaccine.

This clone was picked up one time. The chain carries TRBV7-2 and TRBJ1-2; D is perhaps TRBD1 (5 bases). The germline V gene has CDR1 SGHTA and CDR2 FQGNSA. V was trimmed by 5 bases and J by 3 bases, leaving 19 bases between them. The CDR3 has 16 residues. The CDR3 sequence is CASSVGGSVLDYGYTF. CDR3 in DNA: TGTGCCAGCAGCGTGGGGGGGAGCGTGCTTGACTATGGCTACACCTTC.

The CDR3, as DNA: TGTGCCAGCCGGAGGACTAGCGGGAACACCGGGGAGCTGTTTTTT. It encodes CASRRTSGNTGELFF. The chain uses TRBV27 and TRBJ2-2, with TRBD2 matching over 10 bases. J was trimmed by 1 base and V by 8 bases; bases with no gene match: 4. CDR3 size: 15 residues. Germline V gene data show CDR1 as MNHEY and CDR2 as SMNVEV (reference sequence).

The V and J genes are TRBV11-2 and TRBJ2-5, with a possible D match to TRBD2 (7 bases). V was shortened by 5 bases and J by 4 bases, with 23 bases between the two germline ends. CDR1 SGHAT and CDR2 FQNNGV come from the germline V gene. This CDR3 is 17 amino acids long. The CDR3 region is CASSPGRGASRAETQYF. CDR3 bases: TGTGCCAGCAGCCCGGGGAGGGGGGCGAGCCGGGCAGAGACCCAGTACTTC.

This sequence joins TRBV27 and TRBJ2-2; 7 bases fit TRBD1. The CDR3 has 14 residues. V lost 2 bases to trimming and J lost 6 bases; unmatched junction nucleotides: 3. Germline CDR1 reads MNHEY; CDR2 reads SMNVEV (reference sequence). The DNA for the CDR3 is TGTGCCAGCAGTTTAGACAGGGTCGCCGGGGAGCTGTTTTTT. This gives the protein CASSLDRVAGELFF.

DNA for the CDR3: TGTGCCAGCAGGTCCGACGGTCACACCATATATTTT. The encoded protein is CASRSDGHTIYF. The chain uses TRBV12-3 or TRBV12-4 and TRBJ1-3; D remains ambiguous. Trimming removed 6 bases from V and 8 bases from J, with 11 bases in between. CDR3 length equals 12 residues.

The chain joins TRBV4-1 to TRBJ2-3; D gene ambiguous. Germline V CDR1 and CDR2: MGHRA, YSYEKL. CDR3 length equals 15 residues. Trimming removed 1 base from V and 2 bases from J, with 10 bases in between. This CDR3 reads CASSQVASLTDTQYF. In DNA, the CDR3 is TGCGCCAGCAGCCAAGTTGCGAGCCTCACAGATACGCAGTATTTT.

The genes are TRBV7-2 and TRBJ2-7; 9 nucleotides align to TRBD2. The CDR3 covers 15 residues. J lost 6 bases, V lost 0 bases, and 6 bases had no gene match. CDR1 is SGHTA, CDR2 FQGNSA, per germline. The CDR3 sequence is CASSLAGTSLTEQYF. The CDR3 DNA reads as TGTGCCAGCAGCTTAGCAGGGACTAGCTTAACCGAGCAGTACTTC.